What follows are 20 T cell receptor beta chains derived from one specimen sequenced in a study of blood T cell repertoires in COVID-19. Only in-frame clones appear in the TCRdb table, and some are missing; sequencing was by immunoSEQ multiplex PCR. The repertoire includes 71,000 or so clones, over 80% of them detected once, and under 9.5% sits in the top ten. Sequencing input: peripheral blood. Source of these receptors: a man over 45 with active COVID-19.

CDR3 in amino acids: CSVEGMDRDGTDTQYF. CDR3 in DNA: TGCAGCGTTGAAGGCATGGACAGGGATGGCACAGATACGCAGTATTTT. The chain uses TRBV29-1 and TRBJ2-3, with TRBD1 matching over 8 bases. Germline lookup yields CDR1 SQVTM and CDR2 ANQGSEA. This CDR3 spans 16 amino acids. With 1 base clipped from V and 1 base from J, the junction kept 7 bases outside the gene matches.

This clone was seen only a few times. This chain uses TRBV5-1 with TRBJ2-7; tentatively, D is TRBD2 (5 bases). Trimming shortened V by 3 bases and J by 2 bases, and 9 bases separated the two germline ends. The germline CDR1 and CDR2 sequences are SGHRS and YFSETQ. This CDR3 contains 13 residues. CDR3 loop: CASSSTGTYEQYF. The DNA of the CDR3 is TGCGCCAGCAGCTCAACCGGGACCTACGAGCAGTACTTC.

Of note for this clone: An end of the junction differs from the germline gene, which may be a read error. The CDR3 region has the DNA TGTGCCACCAGTAAACTATACTCCTACGAGCAGTACTTC. Translation: CATSKLYSYEQYF. The chain carries TRBV27 and TRBJ2-7, with no clear D. The germline CDR1 and CDR2 sequences are MNHEY and SMNVEV (reference sequence). This CDR3 region has 13 residues.

This chain joins TRBV19 and TRBJ2-7, with D perhaps TRBD1 (6 bases). The CDR3 totals 14 residues. The germline V gene has CDR1 LNHDA and CDR2 SQIVND (reference sequence). The germline V and J ends were trimmed by 4 bases and 3 bases, with 13 bases remaining between them. This CDR3 is CASSKRGQGYEQYF. CDR3 coding DNA: TGTGCCAGTAGTAAAAGGGGACAAGGCTACGAGCAGTACTTC.

The DNA of the CDR3 is TGTGCCAGCAGCCAAGATCCCAGGGGTTCCGCTGAAGCTTTCTTT. Translated: CASSQDPRGSAEAFF. The rearrangement joins TRBV3-1 (or the pseudogene TRBV3-2) to TRBJ1-1, with D possibly matching TRBD1 (6 bases). V lost 0 bases to trimming and J lost 6 bases, with 14 bases between them. Germline values: CDR1 LGHDT, CDR2 YNNKEL (reference sequence). The CDR3 is made up of 15 amino acids.

The CDR3 coding sequence is TGTGCCAGCAGCCCACAGGGAAATGGACTGAACACCATATATTTT. Translating it yields CASSPQGNGLNTIYF. The chain links TRBV3-1 (or the pseudogene TRBV3-2) to TRBJ1-3; weak D call: TRBD1 (6 bases). This CDR3 has 15 residues. From germline, CDR1 is LGHDT and CDR2 YNNKEL (reference sequence). With 4 bases removed from V and 7 bases from J, the gap between germline ends came to 17 bases.

The chain combines TRBV5-4 with TRBJ1-1; no firm D call. V shed 1 base and J shed 4 bases, with 5 bases lying between them. In germline, CDR1 is SGHNT, CDR2 YYREEE (reference sequence). There are 12 residues in the CDR3. CDR3 loop: CASSLYGTEAFF. CDR3 DNA sequence: TGTGCCAGCAGCTTGTACGGCACTGAAGCTTTCTTT.

CDR3 nucleotides: TGTGCCAGCAGCTTAGCCGGAGCGGGAGTCGGGGTAGAGACCCAGTACTTC. Translating gives CASSLAGAGVGVETQYF. V gene TRBV7-2 combines with J gene TRBJ2-5; TRBD2 matches 8 bases. This CDR3 has 17 amino acids. The V segment lost 0 bases and the J segment 4 bases; nucleotides outside the gene matches: 10. The germline V gene has CDR1 SGHTA and CDR2 FQGNSA. The full variable domain, its missing parts supplied by reference TRBV7-2 and TRBJ2-5, is GAGVSQSPSNKVTEKGKDVELRCDPISGHTALYWYRQSLGQGLEFLIYFQGNSAPDKSGLPSDRFSAERTGGSVSTLTIQRTQQEDSAVYLCASSLAGAGVGVETQYFGPGTRLLVL.

The rearrangement uses TRBV12-3 or TRBV12-4 and TRBJ1-1; D might be TRBD1 (6 bases). The CDR3 is 11 amino acids. Between the trimmed V and J ends, which lost 6 bases and 8 bases, there was a span of 10 bases. The CDR3 protein is CASRNRAEAFF. The CDR3 DNA sequence: TGTGCCAGCAGAAACAGGGCGGAAGCTTTCTTT.

This clone was seen just once. This sequence joins TRBV7-9 and TRBJ1-2; a weak D match, TRBD1 (5 bases). This CDR3 contains 13 residues. CDR1 and CDR2 (germline): SEHNR, FQNEAQ (reference sequence). Trimming took off 7 bases at V and 4 bases at J, with 13 bases between the two ends. This CDR3 reads CASIPGGSYGYTF. CDR3 in DNA: TGTGCCAGCATCCCGGGGGGGAGCTATGGCTACACCTTC.

V usage is TRBV11-2 and J usage is TRBJ2-7; TRBD1 aligns across 11 bases. With 5 bases clipped from V and 7 bases from J, the junction kept 10 bases outside the gene matches. The CDR3 is 15 residues long. Germline CDR1 is SGHAT and CDR2 is FQNNGV. The CDR3 nucleotides are TGTGCCAGCAGCATACCCGGGACAGGGGGTGGGGAGCAGTACTTC. Amino acids: CASSIPGTGGGEQYF.

Remarks on this clone: One junction end disagrees with the germline gene, perhaps due to a read error. CDR3 DNA: TGCCCCTCGGGACAGGGTACCGGTCAGCCCCAGCATTTT. The encoded protein is CPSGQGTGQPQHF. The rearrangement joins TRBV9 to TRBJ1-5; 9 bases align to TRBD1. Germline values: CDR1 SGDLS, CDR2 YYNGEE. The CDR3 extends over 13 amino acids.

This rearrangement joins TRBV29-1 to TRBJ2-1, with 9 bases matching TRBD2. The CDR3 consists of 13 residues. The V and J ends lost 6 bases and 1 base, in that order; junction bases with no gene match: 1. Per germline, CDR1 SQVTM and CDR2 ANQGSEA. DNA of the CDR3: TGCAGCGTGAGCGGGGGGTCCTACAATGAGCAGTTCTTC. Translated, it gives CSVSGGSYNEQFF.

V usage is TRBV6-5 and J usage is TRBJ2-3; TRBD1 matches at 7 bases. This CDR3 contains 13 residues. V shed 5 bases and J 4 bases; nucleotides not matched to a gene: 3. The germline V gene has CDR1 MNHEY and CDR2 SVGAGI. The CDR3 sequence is CASSRTGPDTQYF. In DNA form, the CDR3 reads TGTGCCAGCAGTCGGACAGGACCAGATACGCAGTATTTT.

The J gene is TRBJ1-1, the V gene TRBV5-1; 7 positions match TRBD1. CDR3 length equals 14 residues. From germline, CDR1 is SGHRS and CDR2 YFSETQ. V lost 5 bases, J lost 0 bases, and 4 bases stayed unmatched. The CDR3 spells CASSNTGVNTEAFF. As DNA, the CDR3 is TGCGCCAGCAGTAACACAGGGGTGAACACTGAAGCTTTCTTT.

The chain links TRBV7-3 to TRBJ2-7; a weak D match, TRBD1 (5 bases). V lost 3 bases to trimming and J lost 7 bases, with 16 bases between them. CDR1 is SGHTA, CDR2 FQGTGA, per germline. The CDR3 is made up of 14 amino acids. The CDR3 sequence: CASSFGQPPGEQYF. In nucleotides, the CDR3 is TGTGCCAGCAGCTTTGGACAACCCCCCGGGGAGCAGTACTTC.

V and J are TRBV7-7 and TRBJ2-5; 8 positions agree with TRBD1. Germline V lookup: CDR1 SSHAT, CDR2 FNYEAQ (reference sequence). The CDR3 has 15 amino acids. Losses at the gene ends were 0 bases for V and 5 bases for J; bases not matched to a gene: 5. The CDR3 DNA reads TGTGCCAGCAGCTTAGCCTCGACAGGGGAGGAGACCCAGTACTTC. This translates into CASSLASTGEETQYF.

This chain links TRBV24-1 with TRBJ1-1; D call uncertain. Germline loops: CDR1 KGHDR, CDR2 SFDVKD. CDR3 length: 13 residues. Trimming pared 7 bases from V and 1 base from J, leaving 9 bases between. Written as DNA, the CDR3 is TGTGCCACCAGCAACTCATGGAACACTGAAGCTTTCTTT. Residues: CATSNSWNTEAFF.

The gene calls are TRBV10-3 and TRBJ2-1, with 7 nucleotides matching TRBD2. The CDR3 has 15 amino acids. Unmatched junction bases numbered 5, after V lost 3 bases and J lost 3 bases. Germline V lookup: CDR1 ENHRY, CDR2 SYGVKD. The CDR3 DNA follows: TGTGCCATCAGTGAAAGACAGCGGGGCTACAATGAGCAGTTCTTC. Translating gives CAISERQRGYNEQFF.

This chain connects TRBV7-2 to TRBJ1-5; TRBD1 matches at 7 bases. The CDR3 sequence is 14 residues long. Germline V gene data show CDR1 as SGHTA and CDR2 as FQGNSA. Unmatched junction bases numbered 4, after V lost 6 bases and J lost 2 bases. DNA of the CDR3: TGTGCCAGCAGTCCAACAGGGGGCAATCAGCCCCAGCATTTT. Translating it yields CASSPTGGNQPQHF.